The 5 T cell receptor beta chains in this list originate from one sample, sequenced in a study of blood T cell repertoires in COVID-19. Sequencing used immunoSEQ multiplex PCR; TCRdb keeps in-frame clones, though not all of them. Of over 400,000 clones listed, 80% to 90% are singletons. Sequencing was done on a sample of peripheral blood. Receptors originate from a human donor in a cohort sampled during active COVID-19.

The rearrangement links TRBV5-1 to TRBJ1-2; a possible D gene is TRBD1 (5 bases). There are 15 residues in the CDR3. The germline V gene encodes CDR1 SGHRS and CDR2 YFSETQ. The V and J ends lost 0 bases and 0 bases respectively, with 9 bases between them. The CDR3 DNA reads as TGCGCCAGCAGCTTGGACGGGGGGTCTAACTATGGCTACACCTTC. The encoded protein is CASSLDGGSNYGYTF. The variable domain in full, completed from reference TRBV5-1 and TRBJ1-2, reads KAGVTQTPRYLIKTRGQQVTLSCSPISGHRSVSWYQQTPGQGLQFLFEYFSETQRNKGNFPGRFSGRQFSNSRSEMNVSTLELGDSALYLCASSLDGGSNYGYTFGSGTRLTVV.

J is TRBJ1-4 and V is TRBV6-5; D is uncertain. CDR1 MNHEY and CDR2 SVGAGI come from the germline V gene. Between the trimmed V and J ends, which lost 4 bases and 5 bases, there was a span of 17 bases. The CDR3 runs to 16 residues. In nucleotides, the CDR3 is TGTGCCAGCAGTTTTCGACATACCCTTCGAAATGAAAAACTGTTTTTT. This gives the protein CASSFRHTLRNEKLFF.

The V call is TRBV7-2, the J call TRBJ2-1, with 7 bases matching TRBD2. Germline CDR1 and CDR2: SGHTA and FQGNSA. Trimming removed 4 bases from V and 8 bases from J; junction bases left unmatched: 14. The CDR3 has 16 residues. The CDR3, as DNA: TGTGCCAGCAGCTCCCTGCCTGGGGCGGGAGTCTATGAGCAGTTCTTC. The encoded protein is CASSSLPGAGVYEQFF.

Concerning this clone itself: Other DNA sequences from this sample encode an identical CDR3 as well. The chain couples TRBV7-2 to TRBJ1-2, with a tentative D call TRBD1 (5 bases). The CDR3 is 13 residues long. The germline V and J ends were trimmed by 6 bases and 1 base, with 9 bases remaining between them. Germline V gene sequence: CDR1 SGHTA, CDR2 FQGNSA. The CDR3 sequence is CASSPDSNYGYTF. DNA for the CDR3: TGTGCCAGCAGTCCCGACAGTAACTATGGCTACACCTTC.

The chain is built from TRBV7-8 and TRBJ2-1; 10 nucleotides match TRBD2. The J segment lost 5 bases and the V segment lost 3 bases, leaving 4 bases of the junction unmatched. Germline CDR1 reads SGHVS; CDR2 reads FQNEAQ. This CDR3 has 15 residues. The CDR3 sequence: CASSFLAGANNEQFF. The CDR3 DNA reads as TGTGCCAGCAGCTTTCTAGCGGGAGCAAACAATGAGCAGTTCTTC.